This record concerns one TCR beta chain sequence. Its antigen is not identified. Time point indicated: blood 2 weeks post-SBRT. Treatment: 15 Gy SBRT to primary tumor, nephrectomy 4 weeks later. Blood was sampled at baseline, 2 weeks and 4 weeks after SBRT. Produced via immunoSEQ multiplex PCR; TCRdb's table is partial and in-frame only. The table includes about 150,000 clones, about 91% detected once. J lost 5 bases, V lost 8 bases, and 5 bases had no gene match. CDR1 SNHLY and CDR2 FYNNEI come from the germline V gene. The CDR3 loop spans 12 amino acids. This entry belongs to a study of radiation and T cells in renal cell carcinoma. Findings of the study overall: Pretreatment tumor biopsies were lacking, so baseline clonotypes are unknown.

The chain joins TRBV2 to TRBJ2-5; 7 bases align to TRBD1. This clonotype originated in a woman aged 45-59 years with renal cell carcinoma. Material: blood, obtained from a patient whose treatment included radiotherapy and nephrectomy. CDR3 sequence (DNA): TGTGCCAGCCACAGGGGATGGGAGACCCAGTACTTC. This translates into CASHRGWETQYF.